This T cell receptor (beta chain) originates from a study of brain metastases from non-small cell lung cancer. Study observations and caveats: Brain metastases had lower T-cell infiltration than primary tumors. In about 64% of brain metastases, T-cell clones were expanded compared with matched primary tumors. Paired brain metastases and primary tumors largely shared TCR repertoires.

Data came from immunoSEQ multiplex PCR; TCRdb stores just in-frame clones and leaves some out. The table lists 850 to 1,000 clones, 60% to 85% of them singletons. With respect to this clone: Its antigen is unknown.

The CDR3 sequence is 14 residues long. V was clipped by 0 bases and J by 8 bases, with 14 bases between them. CDR1 and CDR2 (germline): SGDLS, YYNGEE. The J gene is TRBJ1-2, the V gene TRBV9; weak D call: TRBD1 (5 bases). Sequencing was done on a sample of tissue from a brain metastasis. This receptor was identified in a donor aged 40 or older with non-small cell lung cancer. CDR3 residues: CASSVDRPPGGYTF. The CDR3 DNA is TGTGCCAGCAGCGTAGACAGGCCCCCAGGAGGCTACACCTTC.